One T cell receptor beta chain is described in this entry. Its specificity is unknown. These data come from a study of T cell responses to AZD1222 COVID-19 vaccine. Study-level points and caveats: Repertoire samples came only from after the peak T cell response. Most donors were white British, females outnumbered males, and clonal diversity was possibly underestimated. Dominant CD4 TCR responses targeted spike regions 160-218 and 743-854.

It was second doses at about 4 or about 12 weeks that were pooled. The CDR3 contains 16 residues. Germline CDR1 is MNHEY and CDR2 is SVGEGT. The germline V and J ends were trimmed by 1 base and 0 bases, with 12 bases remaining between them. This table comes from immunoSEQ multiplex PCR, and its TCRdb copy is limited to in-frame clones, with some not included. The table includes around 180,000 clones, 85% to 95% detected once. Material: peripheral blood, obtained 28 days after the second AZD1222 dose. This receptor was taken from an adult who received the AZD1222 COVID-19 vaccine. The chain links TRBV6-2 or TRBV6-3 to TRBJ1-2; D unclear. This CDR3 is CASSYLHRGANYGYTF. The CDR3 bases are TGTGCCAGCAGTTACTTGCACCGGGGAGCTAACTATGGCTACACCTTC.